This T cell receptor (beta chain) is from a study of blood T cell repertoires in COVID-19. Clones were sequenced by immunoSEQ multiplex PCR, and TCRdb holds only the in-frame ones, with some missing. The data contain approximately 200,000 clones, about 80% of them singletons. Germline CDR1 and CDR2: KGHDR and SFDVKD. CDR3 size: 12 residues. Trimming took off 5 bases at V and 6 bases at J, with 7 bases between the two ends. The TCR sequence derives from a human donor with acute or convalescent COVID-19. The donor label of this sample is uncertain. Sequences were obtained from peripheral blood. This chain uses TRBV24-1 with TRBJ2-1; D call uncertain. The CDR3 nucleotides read TGTGCCACCAGTGGACTGGGCAATGAGCAGTTCTTC. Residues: CATSGLGNEQFF.